The next 32 T cell receptor beta chains were all read from a single sample in a study of T cell responses to AZD1222 COVID-19 vaccine. Only in-frame clones appear in the TCRdb table, and some are missing; sequencing was by immunoSEQ multiplex PCR. The sample has over 110,000 clones; 85% to 95% are singletons. Specimen: peripheral blood, collected after recovery from COVID-19. These receptors were taken from an adult who had recovered from COVID-19.

This chain joins TRBV28 and TRBJ2-7; D perhaps matches TRBD1 (6 bases). From germline, CDR1 is MDHEN and CDR2 SYDVKM. The CDR3 runs 13 residues. V was clipped by 5 bases and J by 3 bases, with 11 bases between them. The CDR3, as DNA: TGTGCCAGCAGTCTCCGGGACAACTACGAGCAGTACTTC. It translates to CASSLRDNYEQYF.

The chain carries TRBV29-1 and TRBJ1-1; TRBD1 aligns across 7 bases. The CDR3 consists of 11 residues. The germline V gene encodes CDR1 SQVTM and CDR2 ANQGSEA. J was trimmed by 3 bases and V by 6 bases; bases with no gene match: 1. The CDR3 reads CSVQGDTEAFF. The CDR3 bases are TGCAGCGTGCAGGGGGACACTGAAGCTTTCTTT.

This clone was seen just once. V gene TRBV4-1 combines with J gene TRBJ2-7, with a weak D call TRBD2 (6 bases). Germline values: CDR1 MGHRA, CDR2 YSYEKL. The length of the CDR3 is 15 residues. The V end lost 1 base, the J end lost 0 bases, and 10 bases lay between the germline ends. This chain's CDR3 is CASSQGGGTSYEQYF. As DNA, the CDR3 is TGCGCCAGCAGCCAAGGGGGCGGGACCTCCTACGAGCAGTACTTC.

The CDR3 here is CASSPKINTEAFF. The CDR3 coding sequence is TGTGCCAGCAGCCCCAAGATTAACACTGAAGCTTTCTTT. This sequence joins TRBV7-9 and TRBJ1-1; D not resolved. The ends were cut back, 5 bases at V and 2 bases at J, with 9 bases in the middle. The germline V gene has CDR1 SEHNR and CDR2 FQNEAQ (reference sequence). This CDR3 contains 13 residues.

This chain joins TRBV19 and TRBJ2-1; 11 nucleotides line up with TRBD2. Germline CDR1 LNHDA, CDR2 SQIVND (reference sequence). The CDR3 consists of 16 residues. V lost 7 bases, J lost 9 bases, and 14 bases stayed unmatched. CDR3 amino acids: CASTPAVLAGATEQFF. In DNA form, the CDR3 reads TGTGCCAGTACCCCGGCGGTACTAGCGGGAGCGACTGAGCAGTTCTTC.

The chain joins TRBV6-5 to TRBJ1-2; D unresolved. Trimming took 9 bases from V and 4 from J, leaving 18 bases between them. Germline V gene sequence: CDR1 MNHEY, CDR2 SVGAGI. The CDR3 has 14 residues. CDR3 nucleotide sequence: TGTGCCAGTCAACCCATGCGGGCTGGCTATGGCTACACCTTC. Amino acid sequence: CASQPMRAGYGYTF.

The chain joins TRBV28 to TRBJ1-6, with no clear D. The V end was cut by 11 bases, the J end by 0 bases, with 17 bases between. Germline CDR1 reads MDHEN; CDR2 reads SYDVKM. This CDR3 is built from 16 residues. The CDR3 DNA sequence: TGTGCCGGCGCGGACCGCACCAGCTCCTATAATTCACCCCTCCACTTT. Residues: CAGADRTSSYNSPLHF.

This clone was seen only once. The rearrangement uses TRBV5-1 and TRBJ2-7, with TRBD2 matching over 9 bases. This CDR3 comprises 15 residues. Germline CDR1 is SGHRS and CDR2 is YFSETQ. The V and J ends lost 0 bases and 5 bases, in that order; junction bases with no gene match: 6. The CDR3 DNA follows: TGCGCCAGCAGCTTGGAGGCGGGAGGGCCACACGAGCAGTACTTC. This translates into CASSLEAGGPHEQYF.

The V gene is TRBV24-1, the J gene TRBJ2-2; D gene uncertain. The CDR3 length is 13 residues. Per the germline V gene, CDR1 is KGHDR and CDR2 is SFDVKD. The V gene lost 9 bases and the J gene lost 0 bases, with 7 bases spanning the gap. The CDR3 DNA is TGTGCCACCTATGGGGCGAACACCGGGGAGCTGTTTTTT. It encodes CATYGANTGELFF.

In its sample, this clone was seen once. The rearrangement uses TRBV5-4 and TRBJ2-7; 7 bases match TRBD2. The J segment lost 3 bases and the V segment lost 3 bases, leaving 6 bases of the junction unmatched. Germline CDR1 reads SGHNT; CDR2 reads YYREEE (reference sequence). This CDR3 has 14 residues. This chain's CDR3 is CASSSGGVGYEQYF. Written as DNA, the CDR3 is TGTGCCAGCAGCTCGGGGGGAGTTGGCTACGAGCAGTACTTC. Complete variable domain (other parts from reference TRBV5-4 and TRBJ2-7): ETGVTQSPTHLIKTRGQQVTLRCSSQSGHNTVSWYQQALGQGPQFIFQYYREEENGRGNFPPRFSGLQFPNYSSELNVNALELDDSALYLCASSSGGVGYEQYFGPGTRLTVT.

J is TRBJ2-1 and V is TRBV6-4; 8 bases line up with TRBD1. The J segment lost 6 bases and the V segment lost 4 bases, leaving 8 bases of the junction unmatched. Per the germline V gene, CDR1 is MRHNA and CDR2 is SNTAGT. The CDR3 is 15 residues long. The CDR3 region is CASSVGRQGSNEQFF. DNA for the CDR3: TGTGCCAGCAGTGTAGGGCGACAGGGGTCCAATGAGCAGTTCTTC.

The chain couples TRBV27 to TRBJ1-2; D is undetermined. The CDR3 is made up of 13 amino acids. CDR1 is MNHEY and CDR2 is SMNVEV in the germline V gene (reference sequence). The V and J ends lost 3 bases and 4 bases respectively, with 9 bases between them. CDR3 sequence: CASSFDISYGYTF. Here the CDR3 DNA reads TGTGCCAGCAGTTTCGACATCAGCTATGGCTACACCTTC.

DNA for the CDR3: TGTGCCAGCAGCTTAACTGCCCCAAGAGTGAGCTCCTACAATGAGCAGTTCTTC. It yields the protein CASSLTAPRVSSYNEQFF. V gene TRBV7-3 combines with J gene TRBJ2-1; no clear D. Germline values: CDR1 SGHTA, CDR2 FQGTGA. This CDR3 is built from 18 residues. The germline V and J ends were trimmed by 0 bases and 0 bases, with 15 bases remaining between them.

This chain uses TRBV10-1 with TRBJ2-2, with D possibly matching TRBD1 (5 bases). Trimming removed 7 bases from V and 6 bases from J, with 9 bases in between. The CDR3 is made up of 12 amino acids. The germline V gene encodes CDR1 WNHNN and CDR2 SYGVQD (reference sequence). In nucleotides, the CDR3 is TGCGCCAGCACCTCAGGGTCCGGGGAGCTGTTTTTT. It codes for CASTSGSGELFF.

The gene calls are TRBV18 and TRBJ2-1; D is perhaps TRBD1 or TRBD2 (5 bases each). Between the trimmed V and J ends, which lost 6 bases and 0 bases, there was a span of 24 bases. CDR1 and CDR2 (germline): KGHSH, LQKENI. The CDR3 has 19 residues. CDR3: CASSLRDPFSESSYNEQFF. The CDR3 nucleotides are TGTGCCAGCTCCCTCCGGGACCCTTTTTCTGAGAGCTCCTACAATGAGCAGTTCTTC. The variable domain in full, completed from reference TRBV18 and TRBJ2-1, reads NAGVMQNPRHLVRRRGQEARLRCSPMKGHSHVYWYRQLPEEGLKFMVYLQKENIIDESGMPKERFSAEFPKEGPSILRIQQVVRGDSAAYFCASSLRDPFSESSYNEQFFGPGTRLTVL.

V and J are TRBV28 and TRBJ1-5, with TRBD1 matching over 9 bases. This CDR3 is 17 amino acids long. Germline assignment: CDR1 MDHEN and CDR2 SYDVKM. J gave up 0 bases and V 4 bases, and 7 bases lay outside the gene matches. The CDR3 DNA sequence: TGTGCCAGCAGTTCCCCGGGACAGGGCGATAGCAATCAGCCCCAGCATTTT. Translation gives CASSSPGQGDSNQPQHF.

The chain recombines TRBV2 with TRBJ1-2; 7 nucleotides align to TRBD1. Trimming cost V 6 bases and J 10 bases; bases outside gene matches: 14. Germline CDR1 SNHLY, CDR2 FYNNEI. The CDR3 contains 14 residues. CDR3 residues: CASRPDRALGDYTF. CDR3 nucleotides: TGTGCCAGCAGGCCCGACAGGGCTCTCGGTGACTACACCTTC.

The gene calls are TRBV14 and TRBJ1-2; 10 bases line up with TRBD1. V was pared by 4 bases and J by 3 bases, with 11 bases of the junction left unmatched. The germline V gene encodes CDR1 SGHDN and CDR2 FVKESK. The length of the CDR3 is 17 residues. CDR3 nucleotide sequence: TGTGCCAGCAGCCCCTTATGGGACAGGGGAGGGGACTATGGCTACACCTTC. Its protein product is CASSPLWDRGGDYGYTF.

The chain links TRBV19 to TRBJ2-7; D is perhaps TRBD2 (5 bases). Germline loops: CDR1 LNHDA, CDR2 SQIVND (reference sequence). The CDR3 runs 14 residues. V gave up 5 bases and J gave up 2 bases, with 13 bases separating them. This CDR3 is CASSGPGVPYEQYF. The CDR3 nucleotides are TGTGCCAGTAGTGGGCCCGGGGTTCCCTACGAGCAGTACTTC.

This clone was detected once. The V call is TRBV29-1, the J call TRBJ1-6; 8 bases map to TRBD1. Germline loops: CDR1 SQVTM, CDR2 ANQGSEA. Germline trimming cut 5 bases from V and 3 bases from J; bases unmatched to any gene: 3. The CDR3 spans 14 residues. DNA of the CDR3: TGCAGCGTTTTGACAGGGGACTATAATTCACCCCTCCACTTT. It yields the protein CSVLTGDYNSPLHF.

This chain connects TRBV7-9 to TRBJ1-2; no reliable D call. V lost 3 bases, J lost 1 base, and 9 bases lay in between. Germline V CDR1 and CDR2: SEHNR, FQNEAQ (reference sequence). CDR3 length: 14 amino acids. The CDR3 sequence is CASSLSTVNYGYTF. Here the CDR3 DNA reads TGTGCCAGCAGCTTGTCGACTGTTAACTATGGCTACACCTTC.

In DNA, the CDR3 is TGCGCCAGGTTGAAAAACATTCAGTACTTC. This translates into CARLKNIQYF. The chain uses TRBV5-1 and TRBJ2-4; D not certain. V lost 8 bases to trimming and J lost 4 bases, with 4 bases between them. This CDR3 is 10 amino acids long. The V gene's germline CDR1 is SGHRS and CDR2 YFSETQ.

A note on this clone: One junction end does not reproduce the germline sequence, and a read error may be involved. This rearrangement joins TRBV19 to TRBJ2-7; TRBD1 matches at 9 bases. The CDR3 is 16 amino acids. Per germline, CDR1 LNHDA and CDR2 SQIVND (reference sequence). The CDR3 loop reads CASSPPPGQGNYEQYF. CDR3 sequence (DNA): TGTGCCAGTAGTCCCCCTCCGGGACAGGGAAACTACGAGCAGTATTTC.

This clone has only a few counts. V usage is TRBV7-6 and J usage is TRBJ2-2, with no clear D. Trimming cost V 1 base and J 3 bases, with 9 bases left between them. Germline loops: CDR1 SGHVS, CDR2 FNYEAQ. The CDR3 loop spans 15 amino acids. CDR3 bases: TGTGCCAGCAGCTTAGGGAACAGATACACCGGGGAGCTGTTTTTT. As protein: CASSLGNRYTGELFF. Together with reference TRBV7-6 and TRBJ2-2, the CDR3 gives the full variable domain: GAGVSQSPRYKVTKRGQDVALRCDPISGHVSLYWYRQALGQGPEFLTYFNYEAQQDKSGLPNDRFSAERPEGSISTLTIQRTEQRDSAMYRCASSLGNRYTGELFFGEGSRLTVL.

The rearrangement uses TRBV5-1 and TRBJ1-3, with unresolved D. Germline values: CDR1 SGHRS, CDR2 YFSETQ. Trimming stripped 3 bases from V and 0 bases from J, with 10 bases between. This CDR3 is 15 amino acids long. CDR3 DNA: TGCGCCAGCAGCTCTTCGGGAGCCTCTGGAAACACCATATATTTT. Translating it yields CASSSSGASGNTIYF.

The chain has TRBV4-1 and TRBJ2-7, with D maybe TRBD2 (5 bases). Per germline, CDR1 MGHRA and CDR2 YSYEKL. V was cut by 4 bases and J by 4 bases, with 26 bases left in between. The CDR3 spans 18 residues. CDR3 sequence reads: CASSPNTLSVAGGYEQYF. For the CDR3, the DNA is TGCGCCAGCAGCCCAAATACCCTTTCGGTCGCAGGAGGTTACGAGCAGTACTTC.

The rearrangement links TRBV28 to TRBJ1-2; tentative D call: TRBD1 (6 bases). Between the trimmed V and J ends, which lost 6 bases and 7 bases, there was a span of 15 bases. Germline V lookup: CDR1 MDHEN, CDR2 SYDVKM. This CDR3 is 13 amino acids long. CDR3 sequence: CASRPGGAGGYTF. In nucleotides, the CDR3 is TGTGCCAGCAGACCCGGGGGGGCGGGTGGCTACACCTTC.

This rearrangement joins TRBV14 to TRBJ2-3; D might be TRBD2 (5 bases). Germline V gives CDR1 SGHDN, CDR2 FVKESK. The CDR3 is 15 amino acids. The V gene lost 4 bases and the J gene lost 1 base, with 12 bases spanning the gap. The CDR3: CASSLRLSGTDTQYF. The CDR3 DNA reads as TGTGCCAGCAGCCTTCGGCTTAGCGGCACAGATACGCAGTATTTT.

The chain uses TRBV28 and TRBJ1-5; the D is unclear. The V gene lost 2 bases and the J gene lost 4 bases, with 9 bases spanning the gap. The CDR3 contains 14 residues. Germline CDR1 and CDR2: MDHEN and SYDVKM. This CDR3 reads CASSLTWGNQPQHF. For the CDR3, the DNA is TGTGCCAGCAGTTTAACTTGGGGAAATCAGCCCCAGCATTTT.

This clone was seen only once. The CDR3 DNA is TGTGCCAGCAGCTTAAGAAGACAGGGGAACGAGCAGTACTTC. Translating it yields CASSLRRQGNEQYF. This sequence joins TRBV7-3 and TRBJ2-7; 8 bases are shared with TRBD1. V shed 1 base and J 5 bases; nucleotides not matched to a gene: 4. The germline V gene has CDR1 SGHTA and CDR2 FQGTGA. The CDR3 runs to 14 residues.

The chain uses TRBV6-2 or TRBV6-3 and TRBJ2-7, with 9 bases that match TRBD1. Unmatched junction bases numbered 4, after V lost 2 bases and J lost 2 bases. The CDR3 runs 15 residues. Looked up from germline, CDR1 is MNHEY and CDR2 is SVGEGT. The DNA for the CDR3 is TGTGCCAGCAGTTACCGCCGGGACAGGGCCTACGAGCAGTACTTC. It codes for CASSYRRDRAYEQYF.

The chain employs TRBV10-1 and TRBJ2-7; D unresolved. Deletions cut 5 bases from V and 5 bases from J, with 13 bases between. From germline, CDR1 is WNHNN and CDR2 SYGVQD (reference sequence). The CDR3 length is 13 residues. The CDR3 here is CASSPSSVHEQYF. In nucleotides, the CDR3 is TGCGCCAGCAGTCCTAGTTCAGTCCACGAGCAGTACTTC.